This T cell receptor (beta chain) is drawn from a study of shared clonotypes between healthy human individuals. Investigators divided CD4+ cells into CD45RA+ naive and CD45RA-negative memory subsets. Whole-study results and caveats: Non-shared clonotypes had lower generation probabilities than those shared by all four donors. Among donors, sharing of clonotypes was expected to be affected by sequencing depth.

With regard to this clone: What it binds is unknown. This may come from a read error, since a much larger clone is one base off.

Produced via immunoSEQ multiplex PCR; TCRdb's table is partial and in-frame only. Of over 850,000 clones in the sample, about four fifths were seen once. The sequence was obtained from a man between 18 and 29 years old in good health. Some clones in this sample may be carry-over from other donors' samples. The sequencing input was memory CD4+ T cells from PBMCs. This sample's subset: CD45RA-negative fraction.

The CDR3 spells CRVGGGWGMNTEAFF. In DNA form, the CDR3 reads TGCCGCGTCGGGGGGGGTTGGGGAATGAACACTGAAGCTTTCTTT. The chain recombines TRBV29-1 with TRBJ1-1, with D perhaps matching TRBD1 (5 bases). The CDR3 contains 15 residues. Germline CDR1 reads SQVTM; CDR2 reads ANQGSEA.